A single sample is the source of the 27 T cell receptor beta chains below, sequenced in a study of blood T cells in healthy people across ages. The authors ran a second PCR of roughly 6 to 12 cycles using a sample-barcoded 5' primer and a J-beta primer mix. TCRdb used MiXCR to reprocess the 5' RACE reads, holding one entry per CDR3 protein. The sample records 1 million or so distinct CDR3 sequences, roughly a quarter being singletons. These same records also appear under a second study, on T cells of mothers and their children.

The sequencing input was blood. These receptors were obtained from a girl aged 2-10 years in good health.

A note on this clonotype: The junction shows a germline mismatch at one end, possibly a read error. V gene TRBV7-7 combines with J gene TRBJ2-1, with D perhaps matching TRBD1 or TRBD2 (5 bases each). The germline gives CDR1 SSHAT, CDR2 FNYEAQ (reference sequence). The CDR3 covers 16 residues. CDR3 nucleotides: TGTGCTAGCAGCTTAGAGGTGGGGGATGGCTACAATGAGCAGTTCTTC. This translates into CASSLEVGDGYNEQFF. Together with reference TRBV7-7 and TRBJ2-1, the CDR3 gives the full variable domain: GAGVSQSPRYKVTKRGQDVTLRCDPISSHATLYWYQQALGQGPEFLTYFNYEAQPDKSGLPSDRFSAERPEGSISTLTIQRTEQRDSAMYRCASSLEVGDGYNEQFFGPGTRLTVL.

This clonotype was seen repeatedly, ten times or more. This chain connects TRBV6-5 to TRBJ2-5; 13 bases fit TRBD2. The J call may be in error: the DNA end matches TRBJ2-1 better. Germline values: CDR1 MNHEY, CDR2 SVGAGI. The CDR3 sequence is 16 residues long. Here the CDR3 reads CASSYLGLAGRYEQFF. CDR3 bases: TGTGCCAGCAGTTACTTGGGACTAGCGGGAAGATATGAGCAGTTCTTC.

The chain links TRBV7-6 to TRBJ2-5; 9 nucleotides match TRBD1. CDR3 length: 16 amino acids. V lost 0 bases and J lost 5; bases outside the gene matches: 7. Germline CDR1 SGHVS, CDR2 FNYEAQ. This CDR3 is CASSLAGDRAGETQYF. Here the CDR3 DNA reads TGTGCCAGCAGCTTAGCGGGGGACAGGGCGGGGGAGACCCAGTACTTC.

This clonotype came up a few times. The chain links TRBV2 to TRBJ1-2, with unresolved D. The length of the CDR3 is 11 residues. CDR1 is SNHLY and CDR2 is FYNNEI in the germline V gene. The germline V and J ends were trimmed by 4 bases and 7 bases, with 7 bases remaining between them. The CDR3: CASSGTLGYTF. CDR3 sequence (DNA): TGTGCCAGCAGTGGGACGCTTGGCTACACCTTC.

This clonotype occurred a few times. V is TRBV4-1 and J is TRBJ2-3, with D maybe TRBD2 (6 bases). V was shortened by 1 base and J by 2 bases, with 13 bases between the two germline ends. Germline CDR1 is MGHRA and CDR2 is YSYEKL. The length of the CDR3 is 16 residues. The CDR3 nucleotides read TGCGCCAGCAGCCAAGCGCACGGGGGAACCACAGATACGCAGTATTTT. Translated, it gives CASSQAHGGTTDTQYF.

This clonotype was observed a handful of times. CDR3 sequence: CSARDWLAEETQYF. The CDR3 nucleotides read TGCAGTGCTAGAGATTGGCTAGCGGAAGAGACCCAGTACTTC. V is TRBV20-1 and J is TRBJ2-7, with 7 bases aligning to TRBD2. The J call may be faulty, since TRBJ2-5 better matches the DNA end. The CDR3 has 14 amino acids. The V gene's germline CDR1 is DFQATT and CDR2 SNEGSKA (reference sequence).

The chain employs TRBV5-1 and TRBJ1-6; tentative D call: TRBD1 (5 bases). V gave up 7 bases and J gave up 7 bases, with 18 bases separating them. Germline V gene sequence: CDR1 SGHRS, CDR2 YFSETQ. CDR3 size: 15 residues. The CDR3 DNA reads TGCGCCAGCCGACCCCAGGGAGGTGAAAATTCACCCCTCCACTTT. It translates to CASRPQGGENSPLHF.

The genes are TRBV24-1 and TRBJ2-5; 9 bases are a match to TRBD1. Germline-derived CDR1 and CDR2 are KGHDR and SFDVKD. The CDR3 contains 16 residues. Trimming removed 4 bases from V and 2 bases from J; junction bases left unmatched: 7. The DNA of the CDR3 is TGTGCCACCAGTGAGGTGGGACAGGGAAGGCAAGAGACCCAGTACTTC. Protein: CATSEVGQGRQETQYF.

This clonotype has a handful of counts. The chain carries TRBV29-1 and TRBJ1-2; perhaps TRBD1 as D (5 bases). The V end was cut by 3 bases, the J end by 1 base, with 12 bases between. The germline V gene encodes CDR1 SQVTM and CDR2 ANQGSEA. The CDR3 consists of 14 residues. The CDR3 reads CSVDTGGGNYGYTF. The CDR3 nucleotides read TGCAGCGTTGATACGGGCGGGGGTAACTATGGCTACACCTTC.

Of note for this clonotype: This may come from a read error, since a much larger clone is one base off. The rearrangement uses TRBV6-2 or TRBV6-3 and TRBJ2-7; the D gene is possibly TRBD2 (5 bases). CDR1 and CDR2 (germline): MNHEY, SVGEGT. The CDR3 runs to 16 residues. The CDR3 DNA sequence: TGTGCCAGCGGTTACGGATTGGCTAGCCGCTCCCACGAGCAGTACTTC. Its translation is CASGYGLASRSHEQYF.

CDR3 coding DNA: TGTGCCAGCAGAGTCGACCGGGACTGGGTCTACGAGCAGTACTTC. The encoded protein is CASRVDRDWVYEQYF. The rearrangement links TRBV27 to TRBJ2-7; maybe TRBD2 (6 bases). The germline gives CDR1 MNHEY, CDR2 SMNVEV (reference sequence). Between the trimmed V and J ends, which lost 6 bases and 3 bases, there was a span of 18 bases. This CDR3 is built from 15 residues.

As for this clonotype: One end of the junction does not line up with germline, which may come from a read error. The chain couples TRBV7-3 to TRBJ2-3; D gene ambiguous. CDR3 length equals 16 residues. Germline CDR1 and CDR2: SGHTA and FQGTGA. The CDR3 is CASSLTPNPATDTQYF. The CDR3 DNA follows: TGTGCCAGCAGCCTAACCCCCAACCCGGCGACAGATACGCAGTATTTT.

This clonotype has only a few counts. Germline and junction disagree at one end, which may indicate a read error. CDR3 protein: CSATGTGAYEQCF. The CDR3 coding sequence is TGCAGTGCAACCGGGACAGGCGCCTACGAGCAGTGCTTC. The rearrangement joins TRBV20-1 to TRBJ2-5, with 8 bases aligning to TRBD1. Germline CDR1 and CDR2: DFQATT and SNEGSKA (reference sequence). The CDR3 consists of 13 residues.

This clonotype was seen more than once but under ten times. The V gene is TRBV10-3, the J gene TRBJ2-1, with TRBD2 identical over 8 bases. CDR3 length equals 13 residues. Germline V gene lookup returns CDR1 ENHRY and CDR2 SYGVKD. V gave up 11 bases and J gave up 5 bases; unmatched junction bases: 8. In DNA form, the CDR3 reads TGTGCCGTCTCCGGGACTAGTAACAATGAGCAGTTCTTC. Amino acid sequence: CAVSGTSNNEQFF.

This clonotype came up once. The V and J genes are TRBV5-8 and TRBJ1-2, with a weak D call TRBD1 (6 bases). The length of the CDR3 is 14 residues. Trimming shortened V by 4 bases and J by 8 bases, and 18 bases separated the two germline ends. Germline-derived CDR1 and CDR2 are SGHTS and YDEGEE. CDR3 nucleotide sequence: TGTGCCAGCAGCCCGTTGGGGGGCGGGAGAGGCTACACCTTC. Protein sequence: CASSPLGGGRGYTF.

This clonotype has at least ten counts. V is TRBV9 and J is TRBJ1-3; D may be TRBD1 (5 bases). The CDR3 covers 15 residues. The germline gives CDR1 SGDLS, CDR2 YYNGEE. The germline V and J ends were trimmed by 0 bases and 0 bases, with 7 bases remaining between them. CDR3: CASSVAGASGNTIYF. In DNA form, the CDR3 reads TGTGCCAGCAGCGTAGCTGGGGCCTCTGGAAACACCATATATTTT.

A few counts support this clonotype. The J gene is TRBJ2-5, the V gene TRBV20-1, with a possible D match to TRBD2 (7 bases). The tail of the sequence fits TRBJ2-7 better, so the J call may be wrong. Germline V gene data show CDR1 as DFQATT and CDR2 as SNEGSKA (reference sequence). The CDR3 contains 16 residues. CDR3: CSARDLGGGTTYEQYF. CDR3 DNA sequence: TGCAGTGCTAGAGATCTGGGAGGGGGTACGACCTACGAGCAGTACTTC.

The chain joins TRBV12-3 or TRBV12-4 to TRBJ2-5, with TRBD2 matching 10 bases. The trim removed 0 bases at V and 5 bases at J, leaving 3 bases unmatched. The CDR3 is made up of 15 amino acids. This chain's CDR3 is CASSLALAGDETQYF. The DNA for the CDR3 is TGTGCCAGCAGTTTAGCGCTAGCGGGAGATGAGACCCAGTACTTC.

This clonotype was seen repeatedly, ten times or more. The V and J genes are TRBV11-2 and TRBJ2-3; D gene uncertain. Germline-derived CDR1 and CDR2 are SGHAT and FQNNGV. The CDR3 loop spans 15 amino acids. The V end was cut by 0 bases, the J end by 2 bases, with 9 bases between. CDR3 sequence reads: CASSLEAGVTDTQYF. Written as DNA, the CDR3 is TGTGCCAGCAGCTTAGAAGCTGGCGTCACAGATACGCAGTATTTT. Full variable domain (remainder filled in from reference TRBV11-2 and TRBJ2-3): EAGVAQSPRYKIIEKRQSVAFWCNPISGHATLYWYQQILGQGPKLLIQFQNNGVVDDSQLPKDRFSAERLKGVDSTLKIQPAKLEDSAVYLCASSLEAGVTDTQYFGPGTRLTVL.

This clonotype showed up just a few times. The gene calls are TRBV12-3 or TRBV12-4 and TRBJ2-5, with 13 bases fitting TRBD2. TRBJ2-7 matches the DNA end more closely, so the J call is doubtful. This CDR3 is built from 16 residues. The CDR3 reads CASSLAGLAGVYEQYF. Written as DNA, the CDR3 is TGTGCCAGCAGTTTAGCTGGACTAGCGGGAGTCTACGAGCAGTACTTC.

This clonotype has only a few counts. The chain couples TRBV11-2 to TRBJ2-3; 8 nucleotides match TRBD2. CDR1 and CDR2 (germline): SGHAT, FQNNGV. The CDR3 contains 15 residues. Unmatched junction bases numbered 6, after V lost 2 bases and J lost 5 bases. This chain's CDR3 is CASSLRSGSGDTQYF. The CDR3 DNA reads TGTGCCAGCAGCTTACGGAGCGGGAGTGGAGATACGCAGTATTTT.

V gene TRBV20-1 combines with J gene TRBJ2-5; 10 nucleotides match TRBD2. The J call may be wrong; the DNA end is better matched by TRBJ2-1. The CDR3 is 16 amino acids. Germline CDR1 and CDR2: DFQATT and SNEGSKA (reference sequence). The CDR3 loop is CSARDQQRGGWNEQFF. CDR3 nucleotide sequence: TGCAGTGCTAGAGATCAGCAGCGGGGGGGATGGAATGAGCAGTTCTTC.

There are a few counts of this clonotype. This sequence joins TRBV3-1 and TRBJ2-1; 11 bases align to TRBD2. The CDR3 has 15 amino acids. From germline, CDR1 is LGHDT and CDR2 YNNKEL (reference sequence). V lost 3 bases, J lost 7 bases, and 5 bases stayed unmatched. The CDR3 reads CASSQGTSGINEQFF. DNA for the CDR3: TGTGCCAGCAGCCAGGGGACTAGCGGTATAAATGAGCAGTTCTTC.

This clonotype was seen at least ten times. The J gene is TRBJ2-5, the V gene TRBV2; TRBD2 matches 10 bases. This CDR3 region has 21 residues. Germline V lookup: CDR1 SNHLY, CDR2 FYNNEI. Trimming removed 5 bases from V and 5 bases from J; junction bases left unmatched: 26. The CDR3 region is CASSPSLSPAGGGSGWETQYF. The CDR3 bases are TGTGCCAGCAGTCCCAGCCTTTCGCCAGCGGGAGGGGGATCGGGCTGGGAGACCCAGTACTTC.

This clonotype has a handful of counts. J is TRBJ2-7 and V is TRBV20-1, with D tentatively TRBD2 (5 bases). The J call may be wrong; the DNA end is better matched by TRBJ2-5. The CDR3 runs to 18 residues. In germline, CDR1 is DFQATT, CDR2 SNEGSKA (reference sequence). The CDR3 reads CSARDFEARTGYQETQYF. Written as DNA, the CDR3 is TGCAGTGCTAGAGATTTTGAGGCGAGGACGGGGTACCAAGAGACCCAGTACTTC.

The table lists this clonotype with many counts. The chain employs TRBV6-5 and TRBJ2-1; D not resolved. V was pared by 6 bases and J by 6 bases, with 9 bases between. The V gene's germline CDR1 is MNHEY and CDR2 SVGAGI. The CDR3 loop spans 12 amino acids. As DNA, the CDR3 is TGTGCCAGCAGGGGCTTAGGCAATGAGCAGTTCTTC. Amino acid sequence: CASRGLGNEQFF.

The V and J genes are TRBV10-3 and TRBJ1-1; TRBD1 might be the D (6 bases). Germline lookup yields CDR1 ENHRY and CDR2 SYGVKD. The germline V and J ends were trimmed by 10 bases and 3 bases, with 15 bases remaining between them. The CDR3 covers 13 residues. The CDR3 spells CATNRVGDTEAFF. The CDR3 DNA reads TGTGCCACTAACAGGGTCGGGGACACTGAAGCTTTCTTT.